The sequence of this T cell receptor (beta chain) was determined in a study of cytomegalovirus exposure and HLA in healthy donors. Notes on this clone: Antigen unknown.

Whole-study results and caveats: Cytomegalovirus-associated status was assigned to more than 150 TCR beta chains.

CDR1 SGHTA and CDR2 FQGNSA come from the germline V gene. The V end lost 5 bases, the J end lost 4 bases, and 12 bases lay between the germline ends. CDR3 length equals 14 residues. The PCR used 60 Vbeta and 13 Jbeta primers. TCRdb's table, derived via immunoSEQ multiplex PCR, lists solely in-frame clones and lacks some. The top ten clones hold roughly 4% of a sample with 120,000 to 150,000 clones, about 80% of them seen once. V and J are TRBV7-2 and TRBJ1-3, with no clear D. Specimen: PBMCs. This sequence was found in a man aged 35 to 55 in good health and CMV-seropositive. CDR3 region: CASSLLYRGNTIYF. Here the CDR3 DNA reads TGTGCCAGCAGCCTCCTTTATCGGGGAAACACCATATATTTT.